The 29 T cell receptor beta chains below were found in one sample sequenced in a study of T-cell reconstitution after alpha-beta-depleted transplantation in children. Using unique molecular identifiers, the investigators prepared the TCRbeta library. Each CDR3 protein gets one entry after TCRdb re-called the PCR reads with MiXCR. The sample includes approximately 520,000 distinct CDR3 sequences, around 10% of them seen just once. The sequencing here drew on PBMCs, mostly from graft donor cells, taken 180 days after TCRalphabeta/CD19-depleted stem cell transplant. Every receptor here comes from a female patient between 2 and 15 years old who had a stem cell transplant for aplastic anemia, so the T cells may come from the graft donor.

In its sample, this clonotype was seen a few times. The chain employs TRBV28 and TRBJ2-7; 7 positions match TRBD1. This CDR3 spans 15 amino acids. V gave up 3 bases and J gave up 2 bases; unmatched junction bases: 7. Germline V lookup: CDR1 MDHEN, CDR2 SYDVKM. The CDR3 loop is CASSLGRQGAYEQYF. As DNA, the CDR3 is TGTGCCAGCAGTTTGGGAAGGCAGGGGGCCTACGAGCAGTACTTC.

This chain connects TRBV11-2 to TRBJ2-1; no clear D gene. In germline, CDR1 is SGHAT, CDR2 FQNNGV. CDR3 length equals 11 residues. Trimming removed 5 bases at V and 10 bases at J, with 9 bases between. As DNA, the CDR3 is TGTGCCAGCAGCATCATCGTCGAGCAGTTCTTC. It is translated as CASSIIVEQFF. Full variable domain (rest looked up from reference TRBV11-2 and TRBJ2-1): EAGVAQSPRYKIIEKRQSVAFWCNPISGHATLYWYQQILGQGPKLLIQFQNNGVVDDSQLPKDRFSAERLKGVDSTLKIQPAKLEDSAVYLCASSIIVEQFFGPGTRLTVL.

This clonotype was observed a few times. CDR3 DNA sequence: TGTGCCAGCAAACGACCTACAGAGACCCAGTACTTC. Protein: CASKRPTETQYF. The rearrangement joins TRBV12-3 or TRBV12-4 to TRBJ2-5; D unclear. The length of the CDR3 is 12 residues. The V and J ends lost 7 bases and 4 bases respectively, with 10 bases between them.

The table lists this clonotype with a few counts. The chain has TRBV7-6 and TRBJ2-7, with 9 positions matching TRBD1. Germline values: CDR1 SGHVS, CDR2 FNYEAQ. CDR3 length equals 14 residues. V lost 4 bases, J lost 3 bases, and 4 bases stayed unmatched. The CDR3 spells CASSSMTGGYEQYF. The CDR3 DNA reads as TGTGCCAGCAGCTCGATGACAGGGGGCTACGAGCAGTACTTC.

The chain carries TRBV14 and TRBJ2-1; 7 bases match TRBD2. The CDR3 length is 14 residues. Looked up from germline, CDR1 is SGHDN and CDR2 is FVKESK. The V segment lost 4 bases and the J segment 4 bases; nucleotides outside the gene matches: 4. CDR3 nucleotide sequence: TGTGCCAGCAGCCTGTGGGGGGGGTACAATGAGCAGTTCTTC. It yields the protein CASSLWGGYNEQFF.

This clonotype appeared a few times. DNA of the CDR3: TGTGCCTGGACCGGGAAGCGATTAACAGATACGCAGTATTTT. It translates to CAWTGKRLTDTQYF. The chain uses TRBV30 and TRBJ2-3, with D perhaps TRBD2 (5 bases). Germline V gene data show CDR1 as GTSNPN and CDR2 as SVGIG (reference sequence). This CDR3 spans 14 amino acids. Between the trimmed V and J ends, which lost 4 bases and 3 bases, there was a span of 14 bases.

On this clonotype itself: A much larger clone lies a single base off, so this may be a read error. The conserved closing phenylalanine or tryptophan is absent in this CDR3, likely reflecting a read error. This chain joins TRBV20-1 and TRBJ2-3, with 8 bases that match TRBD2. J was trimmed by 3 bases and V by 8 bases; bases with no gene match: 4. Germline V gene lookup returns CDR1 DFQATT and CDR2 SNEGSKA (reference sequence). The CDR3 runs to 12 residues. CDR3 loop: CSPRGGTDTQYL. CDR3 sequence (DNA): TGCAGTCCCCGGGGGGGGACAGATACGCAGTATTTA.

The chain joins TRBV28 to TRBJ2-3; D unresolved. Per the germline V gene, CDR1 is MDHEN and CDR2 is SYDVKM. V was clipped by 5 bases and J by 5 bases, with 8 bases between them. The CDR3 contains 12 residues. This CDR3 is CASSRSKDTQYF. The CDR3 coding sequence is TGTGCCAGCAGTAGATCGAAAGATACGCAGTATTTT.

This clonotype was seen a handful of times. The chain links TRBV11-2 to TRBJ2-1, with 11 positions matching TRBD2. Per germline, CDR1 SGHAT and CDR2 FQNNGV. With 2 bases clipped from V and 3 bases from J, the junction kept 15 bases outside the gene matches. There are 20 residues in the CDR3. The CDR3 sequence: CASSLLRAWMGLADYNEQFF. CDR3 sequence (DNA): TGTGCCAGCAGCTTATTACGGGCCTGGATGGGACTAGCGGACTACAATGAGCAGTTCTTC.

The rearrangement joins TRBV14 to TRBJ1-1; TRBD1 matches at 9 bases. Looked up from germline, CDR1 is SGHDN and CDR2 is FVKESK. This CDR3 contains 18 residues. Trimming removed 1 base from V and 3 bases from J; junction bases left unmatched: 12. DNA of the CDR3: TGTGCCAGCAGCCAAGCCCTGGGACAGGGAAGGTGGGACACTGAAGCTTTCTTT. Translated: CASSQALGQGRWDTEAFF. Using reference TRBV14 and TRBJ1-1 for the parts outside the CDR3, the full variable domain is EAGVTQFPSHSVIEKGQTVTLRCDPISGHDNLYWYRRVMGKEIKFLLHFVKESKQDESGMPNNRFLAERTGGTYSTLKVQPAELEDSGVYFCASSQALGQGRWDTEAFFGQGTRLTVV.

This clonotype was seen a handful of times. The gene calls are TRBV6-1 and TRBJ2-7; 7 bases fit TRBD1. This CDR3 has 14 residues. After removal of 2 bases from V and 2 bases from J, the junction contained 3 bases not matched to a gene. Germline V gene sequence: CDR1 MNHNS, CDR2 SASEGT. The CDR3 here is CASSELDRTYEQYV. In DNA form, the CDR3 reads TGTGCCAGCAGTGAATTGGACAGGACCTACGAGCAGTACGTC.

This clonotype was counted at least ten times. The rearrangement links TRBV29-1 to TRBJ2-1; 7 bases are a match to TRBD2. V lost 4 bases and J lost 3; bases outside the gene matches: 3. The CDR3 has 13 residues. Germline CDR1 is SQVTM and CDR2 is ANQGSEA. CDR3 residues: CSVVLADYNEQFF. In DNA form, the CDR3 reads TGCAGCGTTGTGCTAGCGGACTACAATGAGCAGTTCTTC.

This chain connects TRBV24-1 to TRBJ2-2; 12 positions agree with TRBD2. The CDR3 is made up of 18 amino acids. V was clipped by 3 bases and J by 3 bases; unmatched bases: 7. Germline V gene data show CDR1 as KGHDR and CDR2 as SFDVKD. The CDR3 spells CATSDPSGRAYDTGELFF. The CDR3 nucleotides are TGTGCCACCAGTGATCCTAGCGGGAGGGCCTATGACACCGGGGAGCTGTTTTTT.

The CDR3 DNA follows: TGCGCCAGCAGCCACCTACCGGCCCAGGGAATGAACACTGAAGCTTTCTTT. The encoded protein is CASSHLPAQGMNTEAFF. The chain joins TRBV4-3 to TRBJ1-1, with D maybe TRBD1 (5 bases). The CDR3 length is 17 residues. CDR1 is LGHNA, CDR2 YSLEER, per germline. Trimming pared 3 bases from V and 0 bases from J, leaving 17 bases between.

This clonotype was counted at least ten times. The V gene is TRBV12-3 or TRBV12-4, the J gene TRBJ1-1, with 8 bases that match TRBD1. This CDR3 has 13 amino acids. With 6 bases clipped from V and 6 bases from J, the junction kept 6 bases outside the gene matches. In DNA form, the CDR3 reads TGTGCCAGCAGGGACAGGGAACCCGCTGAAGCTTTCTTT. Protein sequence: CASRDREPAEAFF.

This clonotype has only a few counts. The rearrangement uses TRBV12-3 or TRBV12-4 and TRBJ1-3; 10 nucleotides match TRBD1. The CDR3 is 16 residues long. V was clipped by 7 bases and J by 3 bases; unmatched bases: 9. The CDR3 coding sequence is TGTGCCAGCAACCTCCTCCGGGACAGGGGTGGAAACACCATATATTTT. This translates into CASNLLRDRGGNTIYF.

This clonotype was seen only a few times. CDR3 protein: CSAASALGGYEQYF. CDR3 nucleotide sequence: TGCAGCGCTGCCTCGGCCTTAGGGGGCTACGAGCAGTACTTC. J is TRBJ2-7 and V is TRBV29-1, with a possible D match to TRBD1 (6 bases). V lost 7 bases to trimming and J lost 3 bases, with 19 bases between them. Germline V gives CDR1 SQVTM, CDR2 ANQGSEA. CDR3 length: 14 amino acids.

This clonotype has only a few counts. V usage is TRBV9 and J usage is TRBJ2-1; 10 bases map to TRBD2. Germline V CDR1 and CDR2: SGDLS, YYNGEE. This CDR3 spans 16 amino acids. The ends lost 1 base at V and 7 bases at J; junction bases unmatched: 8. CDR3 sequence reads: CASSVSQAGGGNEQFF. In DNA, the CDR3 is TGTGCCAGCAGCGTAAGTCAAGCGGGAGGGGGGAATGAGCAGTTCTTC.

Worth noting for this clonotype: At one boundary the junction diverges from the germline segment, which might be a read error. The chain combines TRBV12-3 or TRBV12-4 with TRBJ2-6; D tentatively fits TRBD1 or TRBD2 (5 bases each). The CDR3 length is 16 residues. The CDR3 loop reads CASSQLDFPGANGLTF. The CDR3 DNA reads TGTGCCAGCAGCCAACTAGACTTCCCTGGGGCCAACGGCCTGACTTTC.

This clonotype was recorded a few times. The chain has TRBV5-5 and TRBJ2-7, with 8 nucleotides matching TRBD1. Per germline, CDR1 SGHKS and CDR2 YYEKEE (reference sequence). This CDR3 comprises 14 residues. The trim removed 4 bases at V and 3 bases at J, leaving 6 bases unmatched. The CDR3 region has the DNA TGTGCCAGCAGCGTCGAGGACAGGGTCTACGAGCAGTACGTC. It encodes CASSVEDRVYEQYV.

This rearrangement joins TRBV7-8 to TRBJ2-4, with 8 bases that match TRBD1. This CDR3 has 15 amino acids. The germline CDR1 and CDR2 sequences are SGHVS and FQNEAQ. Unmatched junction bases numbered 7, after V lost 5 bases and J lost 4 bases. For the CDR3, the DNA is TGTGCCAGCAGCCCTGGAGGACAGGGAAAAAACATTCAGTACTTC. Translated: CASSPGGQGKNIQYF.

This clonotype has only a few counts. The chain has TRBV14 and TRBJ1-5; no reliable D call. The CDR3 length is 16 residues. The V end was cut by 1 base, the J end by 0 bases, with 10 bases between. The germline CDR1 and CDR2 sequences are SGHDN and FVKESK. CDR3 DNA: TGTGCCAGCAGCCAAGTAGCCGGCGATAGCAATCAGCCCCAGCATTTT. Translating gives CASSQVAGDSNQPQHF.

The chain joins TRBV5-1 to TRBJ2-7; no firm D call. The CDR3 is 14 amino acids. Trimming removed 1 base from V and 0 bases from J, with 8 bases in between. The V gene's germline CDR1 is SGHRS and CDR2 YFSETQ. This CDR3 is CASSLSETSYEQYV. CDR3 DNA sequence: TGCGCCAGCAGCTTGAGCGAGACCTCCTACGAGCAGTACGTC.

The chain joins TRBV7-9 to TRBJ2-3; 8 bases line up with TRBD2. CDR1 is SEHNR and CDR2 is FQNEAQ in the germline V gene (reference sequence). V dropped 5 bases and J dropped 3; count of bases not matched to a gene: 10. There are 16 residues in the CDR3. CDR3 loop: CASSPLAGRGTDTQYF. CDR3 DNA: TGTGCCAGCAGCCCCTTAGCGGGACGAGGGACAGATACGCAGTATTTT.

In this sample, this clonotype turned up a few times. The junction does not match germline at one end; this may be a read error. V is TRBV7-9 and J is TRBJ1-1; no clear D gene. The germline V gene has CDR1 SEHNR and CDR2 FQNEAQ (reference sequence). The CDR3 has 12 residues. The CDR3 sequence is CASSSLKTEAFF. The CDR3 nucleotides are TGTGCCAGCAGCTCCCTGAAGACTGAAGCTTTCTTT.

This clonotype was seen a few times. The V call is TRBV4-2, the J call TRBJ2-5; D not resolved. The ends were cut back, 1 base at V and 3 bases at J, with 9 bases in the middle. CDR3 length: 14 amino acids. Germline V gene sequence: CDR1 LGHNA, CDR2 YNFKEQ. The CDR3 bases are TGTGCCAGCAGCCAAGCGTCGGGTGAAGAGACCCAGTACTTC. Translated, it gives CASSQASGEETQYF.

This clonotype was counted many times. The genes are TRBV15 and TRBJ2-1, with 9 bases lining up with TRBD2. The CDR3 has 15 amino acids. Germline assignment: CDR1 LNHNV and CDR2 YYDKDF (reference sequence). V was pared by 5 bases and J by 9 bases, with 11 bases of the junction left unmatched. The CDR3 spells CATSLRAGGSFEQFF. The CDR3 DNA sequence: TGTGCCACCAGCCTTCGGGCGGGAGGGTCTTTTGAGCAGTTCTTC.

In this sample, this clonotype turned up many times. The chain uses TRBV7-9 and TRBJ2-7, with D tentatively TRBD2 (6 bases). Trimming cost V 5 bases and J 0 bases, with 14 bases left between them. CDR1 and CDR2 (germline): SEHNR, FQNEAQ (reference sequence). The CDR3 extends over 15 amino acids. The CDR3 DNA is TGTGCCAGCAGCGGGCGGGACGGAAGCTCCTACGAGCAGTACTTC. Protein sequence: CASSGRDGSSYEQYF.

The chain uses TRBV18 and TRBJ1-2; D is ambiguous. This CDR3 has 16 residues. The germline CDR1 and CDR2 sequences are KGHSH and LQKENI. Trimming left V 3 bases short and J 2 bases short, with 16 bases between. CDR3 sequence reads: CASSPAQPNLNYGYTF. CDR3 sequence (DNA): TGTGCCAGCTCACCTGCACAGCCGAACCTCAACTATGGCTACACCTTC.